The rows below give T cell receptor beta chains drawn from one sample of a study of blood T cell repertoires in COVID-19. The data were produced by immunoSEQ multiplex PCR, yet TCRdb's version contains in-frame clones alone and is incomplete. Of 13,000 to 15,000 clones in the sample, roughly 89% were seen once. Sample: peripheral blood. The origin of the receptors is a human donor in a cohort sampled during active COVID-19. The CDR3 runs from the conserved cysteine through the conserved F or W. The D gene is left open where the match is weak. Part of the rows lack a size; the others show once, few, many or a class for expanded clones.

v_call: TRBV2; d_call: TRBD1; j_call: TRBJ2-6; clone_size: NA; cdr3_nt: TGTGCCAGCAGTGAAACGGGGACAGCTTACTCTGGGGCCAACGTCCTGACTTTC; cdr3_aa: CASSETGTAYSGANVLTF
v_call: TRBV6-6; d_call: NA; j_call: TRBJ1-2; clone_size: once; cdr3_nt: TGTGCCACCTCGGGACACTCTTCGGGCTACACCTTC; cdr3_aa: CATSGHSSGYTF
v_call: TRBV6-8; d_call: NA; j_call: TRBJ2-3; clone_size: NA; cdr3_nt: TGTGCCAGCATGGGGGCCCTGGGGACAGATACGCAGTATTTT; cdr3_aa: CASMGALGTDTQYF
v_call: TRBV11-2; d_call: NA; j_call: TRBJ2-2; clone_size: once; cdr3_nt: TGTGCCAGCATGTCTAGCGTCACCGGGGAGCTGTTTTTT; cdr3_aa: CASMSSVTGELFF
v_call: TRBV30; d_call: TRBD1; j_call: TRBJ1-6; clone_size: few; cdr3_nt: TGTGCCTGGCGACAGGGTACCGATTCACCCCTCCACTTT; cdr3_aa: CAWRQGTDSPLHF
v_call: TRBV7-7; d_call: TRBD2; j_call: TRBJ2-1; clone_size: NA; cdr3_nt: TGTGCTAGCAGCCATTCAGGTGCTAGCGGGAGGGCGCGGCCCAATGAGCAGTTCTTC; cdr3_aa: CASSHSGASGRARPNEQFF
v_call: TRBV11-2; d_call: NA; j_call: TRBJ2-5; clone_size: NA; cdr3_nt: TGTGCCAGCAGCGCGTGGGAGACCCAGTACTTC; cdr3_aa: CASSAWETQYF
v_call: TRBV19; d_call: NA; j_call: TRBJ2-7; clone_size: once; cdr3_nt: TGTGCCAGTAGTATGGTTGTGAGACAGAGTGGCGACGAGCAGTACTTC; cdr3_aa: CASSMVVRQSGDEQYF
v_call: TRBV29-1; d_call: NA; j_call: TRBJ2-7; clone_size: NA; cdr3_nt: TGCAGCGTTCTCCTCGCGTTACACGAGCAGTACTTC; cdr3_aa: CSVLLALHEQYF
v_call: TRBV4-3; d_call: NA; j_call: TRBJ2-3; clone_size: NA; cdr3_nt: TGCGCCAGCAGCCAGGCCGGGACACGGGATACGCAGTATTTT; cdr3_aa: CASSQAGTRDTQYF
v_call: TRBV7-2; d_call: NA; j_call: TRBJ2-1; clone_size: NA; cdr3_nt: TGTGCCAGCAGCTTAGAATTAGCCCGATATTACAATGAGCAGTTCTTC; cdr3_aa: CASSLELARYYNEQFF
v_call: TRBV2; d_call: TRBD1; j_call: TRBJ2-7; clone_size: NA; cdr3_nt: TGTGCCAGCAGTGAAGGTCCCGGGACAGGGACCGAGCAGTACTTC; cdr3_aa: CASSEGPGTGTEQYF
v_call: TRBV6-5; d_call: NA; j_call: TRBJ2-1; clone_size: once; cdr3_nt: TGTGCCAGCAGTTCGGCCCAGGGCTACAATGAGCAGTTCTTC; cdr3_aa: CASSSAQGYNEQFF
v_call: TRBV14; d_call: NA; j_call: TRBJ1-2; clone_size: NA; cdr3_nt: TGTGCCAGCAGCCAAGATCTCAACTATGGCTACACCTTC; cdr3_aa: CASSQDLNYGYTF
v_call: TRBV5-4; d_call: TRBD2; j_call: TRBJ2-7; clone_size: NA; cdr3_nt: TGTGCCAGCAGCTTGACTAGCGGGACCTCCTACGAGCAGTACTTC; cdr3_aa: CASSLTSGTSYEQYF
v_call: TRBV28; d_call: TRBD2; j_call: TRBJ2-3; clone_size: NA; cdr3_nt: TGTGCCAGCAGTTTAAAGACTAGCGGAGTAGGAGATACGCAGTATTTT; cdr3_aa: CASSLKTSGVGDTQYF
v_call: TRBV6-6; d_call: NA; j_call: TRBJ2-5; clone_size: NA; cdr3_nt: TGTGCCAGCAGCCAGACTAGACAAGAGACCCAGTACTTC; cdr3_aa: CASSQTRQETQYF
v_call: TRBV7-2; d_call: TRBD1; j_call: TRBJ2-2; clone_size: once; cdr3_nt: TGTGCCAGCAGCATTCCCGTCGGGACAGGTCCCGGGGAGCTGTTTTTT; cdr3_aa: CASSIPVGTGPGELFF
v_call: TRBV14; d_call: NA; j_call: TRBJ1-1; clone_size: once; cdr3_nt: TGTGCCAGCAGCGCGAAGGAGGACACTGAAGCTTTCTTT; cdr3_aa: CASSAKEDTEAFF
v_call: TRBV3-1/TRBV3-2; d_call: TRBD2; j_call: TRBJ2-1; clone_size: NA; cdr3_nt: TGTGCCAGCAGCCGCCCACCGGGGACTAGCGGGAGTTTCGGGGAGAATGAGCAGTTCTTC; cdr3_aa: CASSRPPGTSGSFGENEQFF
v_call: TRBV6-5; d_call: TRBD1; j_call: TRBJ1-6; clone_size: NA; cdr3_nt: TGTGCCAGCAGGGGCGGACAGGGGGCTAATTCACCCCTCCACTTT; cdr3_aa: CASRGGQGANSPLHF
v_call: TRBV27; d_call: NA; j_call: TRBJ1-1; clone_size: NA; cdr3_nt: TGTGCCAGCAGTTTTCAGGGATACATGAACACTGAAGCTTTCTTT; cdr3_aa: CASSFQGYMNTEAFF